This T cell receptor (beta chain) was identified in a study of T cell changes during pregnancy in multiple sclerosis. Sequenced by immunoSEQ multiplex PCR; TCRdb stores in-frame clones only, minus some. Among 100,000 or so clones, around 94% were seen once, and the ten largest hold under 1.5%. The V gene lost 5 bases and the J gene lost 8 bases, with 16 bases spanning the gap. From germline, CDR1 is LNHDA and CDR2 SQIVND (reference sequence). The CDR3 sequence is 13 residues long. The source of this sequence is a female donor with multiple sclerosis, enrolled in a pregnancy study. The chain carries TRBV19 and TRBJ2-7; possibly TRBD2 for D (6 bases). The input for sequencing was peripheral blood, taken in the second trimester of pregnancy. DNA for the CDR3: TGTGCCAGTAGTCAAAGTGGGGGGTGGAAGCAGTACTTC. As protein: CASSQSGGWKQYF.